Sequencing of this TCR beta chain was carried out in a study of cytomegalovirus exposure and HLA in healthy donors. Findings and caveats of the study: Across donors, sequencing depth was assumed by presence/absence analyses to be roughly uniform. In a later analysis, at a false discovery rate of 0.05, 17,000 or so TCR beta sequences were associated with HLA alleles. The records held CMV serostatus as the only immune exposure information.

The junction had 5 bases not matched to a gene; V was cut back by 3 bases and J by 3 bases. The CDR3 is made up of 16 amino acids. In germline, CDR1 is SGHTS, CDR2 YDEGEE. A word on this clone: As yet, its antigen is unknown.

The PCR was carried out with 60 Vbeta primers and 13 Jbeta primers. Assay used: immunoSEQ multiplex PCR; TCRdb lists only in-frame clones, some missing. The profile shows some 88,000 clones, approximately 63% of them singletons. The clonotype originates from a woman aged 30 to 39 in good health and CMV-seronegative. What was sequenced was PBMCs. This chain connects TRBV5-8 to TRBJ2-1, with 11 bases matching TRBD2. DNA of the CDR3: TGTGCCAGCAGCTATTCTAGCGGGGGGTACTACAATGAGCAGTTCTTC. This sequence encodes CASSYSSGGYYNEQFF.